This T cell receptor (beta chain) was recovered during a study of T cells in Graves' hyperthyroidism and ophthalmopathy. The length of the CDR3 is 14 residues. J gave up 7 bases and V 6 bases, and 12 bases lay outside the gene matches. In germline, CDR1 is MDHEN, CDR2 SYDVKM. RNA transcripts gave rise to amplified TCR beta CDR3 regions. The HTBI set primed first-round TCR CDR3 RT-PCR. Each CDR3 protein is one row after TCRdb ran MiXCR on the multiplex PCR reads. Altogether 300,000 to 450,000 distinct CDR3 sequences are present, about 15% being singletons, with the ten largest covering about 31%. This TCR was sampled from a woman under 40 with Graves' hyperthyroidism. The sample was blood. The chain carries TRBV28 and TRBJ2-7, with 7 bases aligning to TRBD1. Written as DNA, the CDR3 is TGTGCCAGCAGAGACGTCGGGACAGCGGCTGAGCAGTACTTC. Amino acids: CASRDVGTAAEQYF.